Sequencing of this T cell receptor beta chain was carried out in a study of CD8+ T cells in alopecia areata. Study-wide points: Scalp samples also contribute reads from the resident alphabeta T cells found in normal skin.

Researchers gathered lesional scalp punch biopsies and peripheral blood from patients with alopecia areata. Using a FACSAria, the CD4+ and CD8+ T cells were sorted from the PBMCs. Germline V gene lookup returns CDR1 KGHSH and CDR2 LQKENI. Trimming at V came to 4 bases and at J to 5 bases, leaving 10 bases not matched to a gene. This CDR3 is built from 15 residues. A word on this clone: Its antigen remains unknown.

cDNA prepared by RNA extraction and subsequent reverse transcription served as the template for sequencing. Only in-frame clones appear in the TCRdb table, and some are missing; sequencing was by immunoSEQ multiplex PCR. The sample shows around 250,000 clones, approximately 61% of them seen only once. This receptor was taken from a human donor with alopecia areata. Sequenced here: CD4+ T cells sorted from blood, sampled at week 0. The rearrangement uses TRBV18 and TRBJ2-5; 7 bases are shared with TRBD2. CDR3 protein: CASSQEARGVETQYF. The CDR3 DNA follows: TGTGCCAGCTCACAAGAAGCCCGGGGGGTTGAGACCCAGTACTTC.